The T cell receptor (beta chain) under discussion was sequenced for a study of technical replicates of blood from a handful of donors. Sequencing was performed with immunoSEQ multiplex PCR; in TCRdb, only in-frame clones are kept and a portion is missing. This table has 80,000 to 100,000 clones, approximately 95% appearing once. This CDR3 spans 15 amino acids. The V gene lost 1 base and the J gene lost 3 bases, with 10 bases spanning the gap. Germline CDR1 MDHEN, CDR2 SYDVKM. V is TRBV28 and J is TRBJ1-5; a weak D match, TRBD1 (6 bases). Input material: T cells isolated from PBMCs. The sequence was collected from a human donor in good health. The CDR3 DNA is TGTGCCAGCAGTTTATACAGGGTCTTCAATCAGCCCCAGCATTTT. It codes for CASSLYRVFNQPQHF.